This record concerns one T cell receptor beta chain sequence. Antigen specificity is unknown. Germline V gene sequence: CDR1 GTSNPN, CDR2 SVGIG (reference sequence). The length of the CDR3 is 13 residues. V dropped 4 bases and J dropped 1 base, with 10 bases sitting between them. Sequencing used immunoSEQ multiplex PCR; TCRdb keeps in-frame clones, though not all of them. Here the sample spans approximately 100,000 clones, around 90% being singletons. This specimen comes from a study of T cell responses to AZD1222 COVID-19 vaccine. General study findings and limits: Donors skewed white British and female; clonal diversity was possibly underestimated.

Analysis merged second doses at about 4 or about 12 weeks. The sequence came from an adult who received the AZD1222 COVID-19 vaccine. The sample was peripheral blood, taken 28 days after the second AZD1222 dose. V is TRBV30 and J is TRBJ1-1, with D possibly being TRBD1 (5 bases). Here the CDR3 reads CAWTQGSNTEAFF. The CDR3 bases are TGTGCCTGGACCCAGGGATCGAACACTGAAGCTTTCTTT.